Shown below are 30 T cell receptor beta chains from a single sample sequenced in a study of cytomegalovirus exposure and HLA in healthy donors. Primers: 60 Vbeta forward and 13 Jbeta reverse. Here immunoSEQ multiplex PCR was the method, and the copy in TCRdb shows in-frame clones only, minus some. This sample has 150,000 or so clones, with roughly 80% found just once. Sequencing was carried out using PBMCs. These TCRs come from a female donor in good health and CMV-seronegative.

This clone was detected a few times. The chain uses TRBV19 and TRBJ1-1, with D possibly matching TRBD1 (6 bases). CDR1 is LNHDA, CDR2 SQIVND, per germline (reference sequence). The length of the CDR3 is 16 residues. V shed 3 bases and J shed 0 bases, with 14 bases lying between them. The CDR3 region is CASSILSGGLNTEAFF. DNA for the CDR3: TGTGCCAGTAGTATTCTATCCGGGGGGCTGAACACTGAAGCTTTCTTT. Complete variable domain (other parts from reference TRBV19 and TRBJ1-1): DGGITQSPKYLFRKEGQNVTLSCEQNLNHDAMYWYRQDPGQGLRLIYYSQIVNDFQKGDIAEGYSVSREKKESFPLTVTSAQKNPTAFYLCASSILSGGLNTEAFFGQGTRLTVV.

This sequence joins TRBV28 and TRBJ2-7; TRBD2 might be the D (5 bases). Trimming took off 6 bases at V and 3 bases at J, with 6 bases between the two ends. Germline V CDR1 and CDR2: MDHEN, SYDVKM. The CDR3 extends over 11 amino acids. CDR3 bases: TGTGCCAGCAGGAGGGACTACGAGCAGTACTTC. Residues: CASRRDYEQYF.

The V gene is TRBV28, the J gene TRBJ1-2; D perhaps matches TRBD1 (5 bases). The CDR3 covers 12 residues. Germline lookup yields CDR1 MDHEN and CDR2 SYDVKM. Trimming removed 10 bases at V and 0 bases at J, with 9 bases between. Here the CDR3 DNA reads TGTGCCACCGCGACAGCTAACTATGGCTACACCTTC. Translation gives CATATANYGYTF.

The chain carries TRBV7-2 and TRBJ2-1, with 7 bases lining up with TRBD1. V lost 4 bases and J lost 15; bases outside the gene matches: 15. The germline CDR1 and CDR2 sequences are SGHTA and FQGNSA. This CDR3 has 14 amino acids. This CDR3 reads CASSSRETTGHGFF. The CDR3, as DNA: TGTGCCAGCAGCTCCCGAGAAACGACAGGGCATGGGTTCTTC.

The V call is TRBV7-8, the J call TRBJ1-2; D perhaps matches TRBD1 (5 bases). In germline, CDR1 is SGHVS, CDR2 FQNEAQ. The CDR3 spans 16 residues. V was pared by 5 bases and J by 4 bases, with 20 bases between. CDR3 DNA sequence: TGTGCCAGCAGCCCTGGGACTTTGACACGGCTCTATGGCTACACCTTC. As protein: CASSPGTLTRLYGYTF.

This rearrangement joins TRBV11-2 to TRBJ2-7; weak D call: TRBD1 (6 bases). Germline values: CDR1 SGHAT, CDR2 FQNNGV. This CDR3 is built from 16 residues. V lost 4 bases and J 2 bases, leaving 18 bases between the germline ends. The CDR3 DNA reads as TGTGCCAGCAGCTCCGTAGGGACATCCAAGCCCTACGAGCAGTACTTC. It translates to CASSSVGTSKPYEQYF.

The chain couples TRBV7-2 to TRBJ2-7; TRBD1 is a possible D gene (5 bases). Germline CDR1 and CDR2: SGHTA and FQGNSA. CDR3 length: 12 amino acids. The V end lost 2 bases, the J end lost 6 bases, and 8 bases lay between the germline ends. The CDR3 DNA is TGTGCCAGCAGCTTACAAGGGGCCGAGCAGTACTTC. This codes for CASSLQGAEQYF.

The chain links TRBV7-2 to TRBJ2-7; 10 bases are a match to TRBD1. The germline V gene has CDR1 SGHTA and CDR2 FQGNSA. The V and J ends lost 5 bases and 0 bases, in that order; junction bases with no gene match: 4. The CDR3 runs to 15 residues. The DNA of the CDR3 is TGTGCCAGCAGCCGCCGGGACAGGGGCTCCTACGAGCAGTACTTC. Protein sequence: CASSRRDRGSYEQYF.

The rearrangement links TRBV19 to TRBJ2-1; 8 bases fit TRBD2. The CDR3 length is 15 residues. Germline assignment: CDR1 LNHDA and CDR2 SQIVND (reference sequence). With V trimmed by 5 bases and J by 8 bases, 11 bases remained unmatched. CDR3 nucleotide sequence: TGTGCCAGTAGTGCCAGACTAGCGTCGGTGGATGAGCAGTTCTTC. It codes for CASSARLASVDEQFF.

The CDR3 region is CASRLAGGRRTKNIQYF. Written as DNA, the CDR3 is TGTGCCAGCAGGCTAGCGGGGGGGCGGAGGACCAAAAACATTCAGTACTTC. The chain uses TRBV28 and TRBJ2-4, with TRBD2 matching over 12 bases. The CDR3 totals 17 residues. V lost 6 bases, J lost 2 bases, and 8 bases stayed unmatched. Germline assignment: CDR1 MDHEN and CDR2 SYDVKM. The full variable domain, rest sourced from reference TRBV28 and TRBJ2-4, is DVKVTQSSRYLVKRTGEKVFLECVQDMDHENMFWYRQDPGLGLRLIYFSYDVKMKEKGDIPEGYSVSREKKERFSLILESASTNQTSMYLCASRLAGGRRTKNIQYFGAGTRLSVL.

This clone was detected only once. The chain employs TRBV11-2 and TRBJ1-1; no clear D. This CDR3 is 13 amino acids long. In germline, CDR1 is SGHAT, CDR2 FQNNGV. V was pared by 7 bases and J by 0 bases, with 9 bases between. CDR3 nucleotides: TGTGCCAGCACTCGGAGCTTGAACACTGAAGCTTTCTTT. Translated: CASTRSLNTEAFF.

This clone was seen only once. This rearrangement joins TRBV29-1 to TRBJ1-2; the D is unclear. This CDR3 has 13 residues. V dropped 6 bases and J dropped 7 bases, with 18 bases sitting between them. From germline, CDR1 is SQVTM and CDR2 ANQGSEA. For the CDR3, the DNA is TGCAGCGTCGATACAGAGGGTCTCGCTGGCTACACCTTC. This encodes CSVDTEGLAGYTF.

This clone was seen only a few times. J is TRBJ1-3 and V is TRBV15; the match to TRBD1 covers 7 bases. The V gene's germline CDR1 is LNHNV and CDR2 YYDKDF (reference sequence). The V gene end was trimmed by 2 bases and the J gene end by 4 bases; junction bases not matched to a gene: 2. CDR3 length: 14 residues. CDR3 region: CATSRRGPGNTIYF. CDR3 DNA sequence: TGTGCCACCAGCAGAAGGGGGCCCGGAAACACCATATATTTT.

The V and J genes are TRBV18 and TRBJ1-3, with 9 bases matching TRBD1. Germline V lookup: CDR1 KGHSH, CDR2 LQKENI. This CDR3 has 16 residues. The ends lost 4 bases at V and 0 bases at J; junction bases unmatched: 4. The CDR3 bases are TGTGCCAGCTCACTTCCGACAGGGGGCTCTGGAAACACCATATATTTT. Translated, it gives CASSLPTGGSGNTIYF.

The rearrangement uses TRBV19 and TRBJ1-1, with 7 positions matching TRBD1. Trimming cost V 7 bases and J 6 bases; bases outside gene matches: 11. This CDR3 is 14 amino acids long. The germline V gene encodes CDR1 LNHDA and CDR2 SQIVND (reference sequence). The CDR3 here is CASMPPGGRAEAFF. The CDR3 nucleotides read TGTGCCAGTATGCCCCCAGGGGGTCGTGCTGAAGCTTTCTTT.

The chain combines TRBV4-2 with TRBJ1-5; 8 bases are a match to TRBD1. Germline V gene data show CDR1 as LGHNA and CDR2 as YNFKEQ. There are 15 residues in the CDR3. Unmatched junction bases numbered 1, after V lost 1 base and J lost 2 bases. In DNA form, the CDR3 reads TGTGCCAGCAGCCAAGTGACAGGGGGCAATCAGCCCCAGCATTTT. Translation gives CASSQVTGGNQPQHF.

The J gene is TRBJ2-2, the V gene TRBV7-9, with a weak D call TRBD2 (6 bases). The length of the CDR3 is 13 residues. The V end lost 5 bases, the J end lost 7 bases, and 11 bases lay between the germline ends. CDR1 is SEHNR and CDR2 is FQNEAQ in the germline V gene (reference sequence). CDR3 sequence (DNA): TGTGCCAGCAGCCCGTCTAGCGTCGGGGAGCTGTTTTTT. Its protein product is CASSPSSVGELFF.

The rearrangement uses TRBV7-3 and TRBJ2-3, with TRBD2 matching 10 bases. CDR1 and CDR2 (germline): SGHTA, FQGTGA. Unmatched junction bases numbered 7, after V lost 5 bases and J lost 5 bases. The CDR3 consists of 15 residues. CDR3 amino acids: CASSPSGGARDTQYF. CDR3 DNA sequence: TGTGCCAGCAGCCCGAGCGGGGGGGCAAGAGATACGCAGTATTTT.

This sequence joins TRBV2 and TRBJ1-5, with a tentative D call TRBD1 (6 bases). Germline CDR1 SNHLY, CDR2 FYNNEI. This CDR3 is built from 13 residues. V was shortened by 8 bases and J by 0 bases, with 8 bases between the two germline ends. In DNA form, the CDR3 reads TGTGCCAGCCGACAGGATAGCAATCAGCCCCAGCATTTT. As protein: CASRQDSNQPQHF.

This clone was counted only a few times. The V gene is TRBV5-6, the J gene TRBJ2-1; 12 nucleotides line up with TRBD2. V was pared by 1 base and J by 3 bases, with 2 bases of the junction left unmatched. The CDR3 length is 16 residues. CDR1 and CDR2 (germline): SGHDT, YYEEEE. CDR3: CASSLTSGGFYNEQFF. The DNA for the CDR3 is TGTGCCAGCAGCTTGACTAGCGGGGGGTTCTACAATGAGCAGTTCTTC. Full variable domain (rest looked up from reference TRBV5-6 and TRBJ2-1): DAGVTQSPTHLIKTRGQQVTLRCSPKSGHDTVSWYQQALGQGPQFIFQYYEEEERQRGNFPDRFSGHQFPNYSSELNVNALLLGDSALYLCASSLTSGGFYNEQFFGPGTRLTVL.

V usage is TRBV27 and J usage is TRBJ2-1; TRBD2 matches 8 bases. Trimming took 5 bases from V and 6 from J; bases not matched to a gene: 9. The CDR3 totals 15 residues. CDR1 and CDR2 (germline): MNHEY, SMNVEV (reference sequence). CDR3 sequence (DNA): TGTGCCAGCAGTGCGAAGCGGGAGTCGAGCAATGAGCAGTTCTTC. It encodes CASSAKRESSNEQFF.

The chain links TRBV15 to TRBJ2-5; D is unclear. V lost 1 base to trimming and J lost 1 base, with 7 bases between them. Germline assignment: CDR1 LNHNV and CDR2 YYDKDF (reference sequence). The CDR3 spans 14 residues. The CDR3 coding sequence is TGTGCCACCAGCAGAGGCGGTTTCCAAGAGACCCAGTACTTC. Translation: CATSRGGFQETQYF.

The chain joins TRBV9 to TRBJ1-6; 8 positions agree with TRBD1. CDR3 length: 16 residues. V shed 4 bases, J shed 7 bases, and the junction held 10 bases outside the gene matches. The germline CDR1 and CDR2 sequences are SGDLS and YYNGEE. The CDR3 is CASSSRTGRRNSPLHF. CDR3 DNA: TGTGCCAGCAGCTCTCGGACAGGGAGGAGGAATTCACCCCTCCACTTT. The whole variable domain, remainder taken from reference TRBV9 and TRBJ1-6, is DSGVTQTPKHLITATGQRVTLRCSPRSGDLSVYWYQQSLDQGLQFLIQYYNGEERAKGNILERFSAQQFPDLHSELNLSSLELGDSALYFCASSSRTGRRNSPLHFGNGTRLTVT.

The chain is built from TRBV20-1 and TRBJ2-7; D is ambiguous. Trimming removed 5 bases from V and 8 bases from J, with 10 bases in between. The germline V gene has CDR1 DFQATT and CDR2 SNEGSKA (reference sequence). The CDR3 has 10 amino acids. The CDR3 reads CSAGRGQQYF. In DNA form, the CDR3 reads TGCAGTGCTGGAAGAGGCCAGCAGTACTTC.

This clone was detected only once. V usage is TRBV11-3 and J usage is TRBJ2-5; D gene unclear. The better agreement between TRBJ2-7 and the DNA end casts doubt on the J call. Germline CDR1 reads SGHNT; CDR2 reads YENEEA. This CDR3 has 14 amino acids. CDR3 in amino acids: CASSLGSNPYEQYF. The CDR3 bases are TGTGCCAGCAGCTTAGGAAGTAACCCCTACGAGCAGTACTTC.

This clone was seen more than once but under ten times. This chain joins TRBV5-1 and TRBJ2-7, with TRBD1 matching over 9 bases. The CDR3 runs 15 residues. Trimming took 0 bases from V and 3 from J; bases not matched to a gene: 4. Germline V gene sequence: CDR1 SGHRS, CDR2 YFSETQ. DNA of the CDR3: TGCGCCAGCAGCTTGGCCGGGACAGGGTACTACGAGCAGTACTTC. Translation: CASSLAGTGYYEQYF.

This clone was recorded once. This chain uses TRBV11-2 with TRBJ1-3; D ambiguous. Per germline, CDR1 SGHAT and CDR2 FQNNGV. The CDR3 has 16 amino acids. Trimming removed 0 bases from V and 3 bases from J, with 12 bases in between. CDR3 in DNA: TGTGCCAGCAGCTTAGATCGAAGTGGCAGTGGAAACACCATATATTTT. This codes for CASSLDRSGSGNTIYF.

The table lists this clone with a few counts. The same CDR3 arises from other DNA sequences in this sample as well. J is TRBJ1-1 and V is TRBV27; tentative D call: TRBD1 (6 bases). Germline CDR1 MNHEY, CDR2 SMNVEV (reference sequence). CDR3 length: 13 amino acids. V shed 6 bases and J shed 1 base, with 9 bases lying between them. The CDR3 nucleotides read TGTGCCAGCAGGATGACAGGGAACACTGAAGCTTTCTTT. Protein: CASRMTGNTEAFF.

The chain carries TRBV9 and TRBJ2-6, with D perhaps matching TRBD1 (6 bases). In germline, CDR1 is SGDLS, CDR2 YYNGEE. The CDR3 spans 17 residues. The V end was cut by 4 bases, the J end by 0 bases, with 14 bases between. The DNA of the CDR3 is TGTGCCAGCAGCCTCCGGGACACAGGCTCTGGGGCCAACGTCCTGACTTTC. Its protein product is CASSLRDTGSGANVLTF.

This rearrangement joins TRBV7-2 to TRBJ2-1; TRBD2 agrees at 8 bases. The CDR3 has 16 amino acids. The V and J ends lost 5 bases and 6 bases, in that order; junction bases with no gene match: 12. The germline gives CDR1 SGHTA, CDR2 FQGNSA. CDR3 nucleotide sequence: TGTGCCAGCAGCCCTAGGCGGGGGGCTTCGGCCAATGAGCAGTTCTTC. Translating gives CASSPRRGASANEQFF. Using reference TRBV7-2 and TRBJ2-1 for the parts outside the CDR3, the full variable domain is GAGVSQSPSNKVTEKGKDVELRCDPISGHTALYWYRQSLGQGLEFLIYFQGNSAPDKSGLPSDRFSAERTGGSVSTLTIQRTQQEDSAVYLCASSPRRGASANEQFFGPGTRLTVL.